The 30 T cell receptor beta chains below come from one sample, sequenced in a study of cytomegalovirus exposure and HLA in healthy donors. It was with 60 Vbeta and 13 Jbeta primers that the PCR ran. Measured with immunoSEQ multiplex PCR; TCRdb has only the in-frame clones, and not every one. The data show about 140,000 clones, with roughly 71% seen just once and around 1.3% held by the top ten. Material for sequencing was PBMCs. The receptors were gathered from a middle-aged woman in good health and CMV-seronegative.

The CDR3 nucleotides are TGTGCCAGCAGCTTCGACAGGGGGGGCTTTGGTGAGCAGTTCTTC. Translated, it gives CASSFDRGGFGEQFF. This rearrangement joins TRBV6-5 to TRBJ2-1; 9 bases match TRBD1. Trimming took 6 bases from V and 9 from J; bases not matched to a gene: 12. The CDR3 loop spans 15 amino acids. Germline V CDR1 and CDR2: MNHEY, SVGAGI.

The chain couples TRBV7-2 to TRBJ2-7, with 9 bases aligning to TRBD2. Germline lookup yields CDR1 SGHTA and CDR2 FQGNSA. The CDR3 length is 16 residues. The V and J ends lost 3 bases and 2 bases, in that order; junction bases with no gene match: 8. CDR3 DNA: TGTGCCAGCAGCTTTTCAGCGGGGGGCAAAGCCTACGAGCAGTACTTC. Amino acids: CASSFSAGGKAYEQYF.

J is TRBJ1-6 and V is TRBV6-5; no definite D call. The CDR3 length is 12 residues. Germline CDR1 and CDR2: MNHEY and SVGAGI. Trimming took off 3 bases at V and 10 bases at J, with 7 bases between the two ends. DNA of the CDR3: TGTGCCAGCAGTTATCTTAAATCACCCCTCCACTTT. Protein: CASSYLKSPLHF.

This clone appeared many times. This chain links TRBV9 with TRBJ2-1, with 7 bases identical to TRBD2. Germline V CDR1 and CDR2: SGDLS, YYNGEE. V lost 0 bases, J lost 2 bases, and 2 bases stayed unmatched. CDR3 length: 15 residues. DNA for the CDR3: TGTGCCAGCAGCGTAGGGGCGGGGGCCTACAATGAGCAGTTCTTC. It specifies CASSVGAGAYNEQFF.

The chain uses TRBV4-2 and TRBJ2-5, with TRBD2 matching 10 bases. Germline V gives CDR1 LGHNA, CDR2 YNFKEQ. J was trimmed by 2 bases and V by 1 base; bases with no gene match: 7. The CDR3 totals 17 residues. CDR3: CASSQGGLAGAQETQYF. In DNA, the CDR3 is TGTGCCAGCAGCCAAGGCGGCCTAGCGGGGGCTCAAGAGACCCAGTACTTC.

The V call is TRBV28, the J call TRBJ1-5; TRBD1 matches 7 bases. This CDR3 has 15 amino acids. Germline CDR1 is MDHEN and CDR2 is SYDVKM. V trimming: 4 bases; J trimming: 3 bases; junction bases outside the gene matches: 6. Here the CDR3 DNA reads TGTGCCAGCAGTTACAGGGGATTGTACAATCAGCCCCAGCATTTT. It translates to CASSYRGLYNQPQHF.

This clone was counted once. The chain joins TRBV6-5 to TRBJ2-7; 8 bases fit TRBD1. Germline CDR1 is MNHEY and CDR2 is SVGAGI. With V trimmed by 6 bases and J by 0 bases, 4 bases remained unmatched. CDR3 length: 14 amino acids. CDR3 loop: CASRGDRNSYEQYF. CDR3 bases: TGTGCCAGCAGGGGGGACAGGAACTCCTACGAGCAGTACTTC.

V and J are TRBV15 and TRBJ1-6; D is possibly TRBD1 (5 bases). CDR1 LNHNV and CDR2 YYDKDF come from the germline V gene (reference sequence). V was cut by 1 base and J by 1 base, with 11 bases left in between. The CDR3 length is 17 residues. The CDR3 region is CATSRGQYSSYNSPLHF. In DNA, the CDR3 is TGTGCCACCAGCAGAGGACAGTACTCATCCTATAATTCACCCCTCCACTTT.

The rearrangement uses TRBV7-2 and TRBJ1-1; 7 nucleotides agree with TRBD1. This CDR3 is 13 amino acids long. CDR1 and CDR2 from the germline V gene are SGHTA and FQGNSA. With V trimmed by 3 bases and J by 5 bases, 3 bases remained unmatched. Here the CDR3 DNA reads TGTGCCAGCAGCTTCACAGGGGTTACTGAAGCTTTCTTT. Translating it yields CASSFTGVTEAFF.

The rearrangement uses TRBV25-1 and TRBJ1-2; 8 bases map to TRBD1. Trimming cost V 3 bases and J 8 bases; bases outside gene matches: 14. CDR1 is MGHDK and CDR2 is SYGVNS in the germline V gene. The CDR3 runs to 16 residues. CDR3 coding DNA: TGTGCCAGCAGTGACCCCCGCTTCCAGGGGGCTCGGGGCTACACCTTC. Protein sequence: CASSDPRFQGARGYTF.

This chain uses TRBV6-5 with TRBJ2-2; 8 bases map to TRBD1. Germline CDR1 reads MNHEY; CDR2 reads SVGAGI. This CDR3 has 14 amino acids. Germline trimming cut 7 bases from V and 6 bases from J; bases unmatched to any gene: 7. This chain's CDR3 is CASNQDRVAGELFF. The CDR3 nucleotides read TGTGCCAGCAACCAGGACAGGGTGGCCGGGGAGCTGTTTTTT.

The V and J genes are TRBV5-1 and TRBJ1-4, with D perhaps TRBD1 (6 bases). This CDR3 is built from 16 residues. The germline V gene encodes CDR1 SGHRS and CDR2 YFSETQ. The germline V and J ends were trimmed by 0 bases and 7 bases, with 16 bases remaining between them. CDR3 sequence: CASSLGVLGGSEKLFF. As DNA, the CDR3 is TGCGCCAGCAGCTTGGGGGTCTTAGGGGGAAGTGAAAAACTGTTTTTT.

This clone was observed a handful of times. The chain links TRBV9 to TRBJ1-2; D might be TRBD1 (5 bases). The CDR3 loop spans 15 amino acids. In germline, CDR1 is SGDLS, CDR2 YYNGEE. The V end lost 0 bases, the J end lost 2 bases, and 11 bases lay between the germline ends. The CDR3 coding sequence is TGTGCCAGCAGCGTAGAGGGTAGGGGAAACTATGGCTACACCTTC. It specifies CASSVEGRGNYGYTF.

The rearrangement joins TRBV10-1 to TRBJ1-1; TRBD1 matches 8 bases. From germline, CDR1 is WNHNN and CDR2 SYGVQD (reference sequence). Trimming took 4 bases from V and 0 from J; bases not matched to a gene: 10. CDR3 length: 17 residues. CDR3 DNA: TGCGCCAGCAGTGTTGAGGGGATGGGACAGGTGAACACTGAAGCTTTCTTT. The encoded protein is CASSVEGMGQVNTEAFF.

This chain connects TRBV6-1 to TRBJ2-3; D may be TRBD1 (6 bases). CDR1 is MNHNS, CDR2 SASEGT, per germline. V was clipped by 5 bases and J by 0 bases, with 12 bases between them. The CDR3 extends over 15 amino acids. CDR3 DNA: TGTGCCAGCAGTTCCGGGACACTTAGCACAGATACGCAGTATTTT. It translates to CASSSGTLSTDTQYF.

The chain carries TRBV14 and TRBJ1-2; the match to TRBD1 covers 8 bases. CDR3 size: 13 residues. Looked up from germline, CDR1 is SGHDN and CDR2 is FVKESK. J was trimmed by 8 bases and V by 2 bases; bases with no gene match: 4. DNA of the CDR3: TGTGCCAGCAGCCAACAGGGGGCGCGAGGCTACACCTTC. Amino acids: CASSQQGARGYTF.

This sequence joins TRBV14 and TRBJ2-1, with 9 positions matching TRBD1. V gave up 4 bases and J gave up 5 bases; unmatched junction bases: 6. The germline V gene has CDR1 SGHDN and CDR2 FVKESK. The CDR3 is 15 amino acids. The DNA for the CDR3 is TGTGCCAGCAGCCTCTGGGGACAGGGAAACAATGAGCAGTTCTTC. Protein sequence: CASSLWGQGNNEQFF.

The genes are TRBV5-1 and TRBJ1-1, with D possibly TRBD1 on 5 matching bases. The CDR3 runs to 13 residues. Per germline, CDR1 SGHRS and CDR2 YFSETQ. Trimming removed 5 bases at V and 0 bases at J, with 8 bases between. The CDR3 region is CASRRDLNTEAFF. The CDR3 nucleotides are TGCGCCAGCAGGCGGGACTTGAACACTGAAGCTTTCTTT.

The chain uses TRBV13 and TRBJ2-7; D is unclear. The CDR3 is made up of 13 amino acids. CDR1 is PRHDT and CDR2 is FYEKMQ in the germline V gene (reference sequence). V lost 2 bases, J lost 2 bases, and 7 bases lay in between. CDR3 in amino acids: CASSLFETYEQYF. The CDR3 DNA is TGTGCCAGCAGCTTATTTGAGACCTACGAGCAGTACTTC. Supplemented by reference TRBV13 and TRBJ2-7, the full variable domain reads AAGVIQSPRHLIKEKRETATLKCYPIPRHDTVYWYQQGPGQDPQFLISFYEKMQSDKGSIPDRFSAQQFSDYHSELNMSSLELGDSALYFCASSLFETYEQYFGPGTRLTVT.

This clone was detected only a few times. The rearrangement links TRBV7-9 to TRBJ2-7, with 11 bases matching TRBD1. Germline V gene sequence: CDR1 SEHNR, CDR2 FQNEAQ (reference sequence). The ends lost 3 bases at V and 5 bases at J; junction bases unmatched: 6. This CDR3 region has 15 residues. As DNA, the CDR3 is TGTGCCAGCAGCTTGGACAGGGGGCTCGGCCACGAGCAGTACTTC. Translated, it gives CASSLDRGLGHEQYF.

The chain has TRBV2 and TRBJ1-2, with 7 bases lining up with TRBD1. The CDR3 extends over 14 amino acids. Trimming at V came to 5 bases and at J to 0 bases, leaving 3 bases not matched to a gene. From germline, CDR1 is SNHLY and CDR2 FYNNEI. Here the CDR3 DNA reads TGTGCCAGCAGTAGCCAGGGGGCTAACTATGGCTACACCTTC. Protein: CASSSQGANYGYTF.

CDR3 protein: CASSREGQGTGELFF. The CDR3 nucleotides are TGTGCCAGCAGCCGAGAGGGACAGGGCACCGGGGAGCTGTTTTTT. V and J are TRBV7-2 and TRBJ2-2; 9 positions agree with TRBD1. The germline CDR1 and CDR2 sequences are SGHTA and FQGNSA. With 5 bases clipped from V and 4 bases from J, the junction kept 5 bases outside the gene matches. The CDR3 length is 15 residues.

This clone appeared once. V is TRBV7-9 and J is TRBJ1-2; 7 bases agree with TRBD1. The CDR3 runs 15 residues. Germline V gives CDR1 SEHNR, CDR2 FQNEAQ (reference sequence). The J segment lost 3 bases and the V segment lost 5 bases, leaving 9 bases of the junction unmatched. The CDR3 spells CASSPGTAAHYGYTF. CDR3 coding DNA: TGTGCCAGCAGCCCGGGGACAGCGGCGCACTATGGCTACACCTTC. The full variable domain, its missing parts supplied by reference TRBV7-9 and TRBJ1-2, is DTGVSQNPRHKITKRGQNVTFRCDPISEHNRLYWYRQTLGQGPEFLTYFQNEAQLEKSRLLSDRFSAERPKGSFSTLEIQRTEQGDSAMYLCASSPGTAAHYGYTFGSGTRLTVV.

This chain connects TRBV18 to TRBJ1-1; a possible D gene is TRBD1 (6 bases). The germline V gene has CDR1 KGHSH and CDR2 LQKENI. The CDR3 is made up of 14 amino acids. V gave up 0 bases and J gave up 4 bases, with 9 bases separating them. The CDR3 spells CASSPPSRGTEAFF. Written as DNA, the CDR3 is TGTGCCAGCTCACCACCTTCCAGGGGCACTGAAGCTTTCTTT.

This chain uses TRBV5-1 with TRBJ1-1; 8 bases agree with TRBD1. CDR3 length equals 14 residues. The germline V gene encodes CDR1 SGHRS and CDR2 YFSETQ. Unmatched junction bases numbered 6, after V lost 4 bases and J lost 4 bases. The CDR3 loop is CASSPGGSGTEAFF. As DNA, the CDR3 is TGCGCCAGCAGCCCAGGGGGCTCGGGCACTGAAGCTTTCTTT.

The chain joins TRBV5-1 to TRBJ1-1, with 7 nucleotides matching TRBD1. The CDR3 loop spans 15 amino acids. J lost 11 bases, V lost 2 bases, and 15 bases had no gene match. CDR1 and CDR2 from the germline V gene are SGHRS and YFSETQ. DNA of the CDR3: TGCGCCAGCAGCTTCCCACGAACCGACAGGGAAGAGGCTTTCTTT. This sequence encodes CASSFPRTDREEAFF.

CDR3 bases: TGCGCCAGCAGCTTAGGACAGGTGGCTAATGAAAAACTGTTTTTT. Protein: CASSLGQVANEKLFF. V gene TRBV5-1 combines with J gene TRBJ1-4; 7 bases map to TRBD1. Germline V gene lookup returns CDR1 SGHRS and CDR2 YFSETQ. The CDR3 extends over 15 amino acids. The junction had 4 bases not matched to a gene; V was cut back by 2 bases and J by 3 bases.

This chain connects TRBV7-3 to TRBJ2-3; 12 nucleotides align to TRBD2. The CDR3 length is 14 residues. Germline assignment: CDR1 SGHTA and CDR2 FQGTGA. Trimming removed 5 bases from V and 5 bases from J; junction bases left unmatched: 2. The CDR3 DNA follows: TGTGCCAGCAGCCTGGGACTAGCGGGAGATACGCAGTATTTT. This gives the protein CASSLGLAGDTQYF. Full variable domain (missing parts from reference TRBV7-3 and TRBJ2-3): GAGVSQTPSNKVTEKGKYVELRCDPISGHTALYWYRQSLGQGPEFLIYFQGTGAADDSGLPNDRFFAVRPEGSVSTLKIQRTERGDSAVYLCASSLGLAGDTQYFGPGTRLTVL.

This chain joins TRBV7-9 and TRBJ2-7, with TRBD2 as a possible D gene (6 bases). Trimming removed 1 base from V and 5 bases from J, with 15 bases in between. The CDR3 has 15 amino acids. CDR1 is SEHNR, CDR2 FQNEAQ, per germline (reference sequence). This chain's CDR3 is CASSLGVLAADEQYF. As DNA, the CDR3 is TGTGCCAGCAGCTTAGGGGTTTTAGCGGCGGACGAGCAGTACTTC.

This chain connects TRBV5-6 to TRBJ1-1; the D gene is possibly TRBD1 (6 bases). V lost 4 bases to trimming and J lost 2 bases, with 18 bases between them. The CDR3 length is 16 residues. Germline CDR1 SGHDT, CDR2 YYEEEE. CDR3 coding DNA: TGTGCCAGCAGCCGTCGGGGGGGGCTATCAAACACTGAAGCTTTCTTT. Its translation: CASSRRGGLSNTEAFF.